The 2 T cell receptor beta chains listed next were all sequenced from one sample in a study of tumour-infiltrating T cells in Burkitt lymphoma (dated by TCRdb to between 2020 and 2021). Library construction relied on the immunoSEQ multiplex PCR assay. Held by TCRdb, this immuneACCESS table contains in-frame sequences only and omits some clones. Under half of the omission traces to an unresolved V gene where checked; the cause of the rest is unknown. The sample contains 11,000 to 15,000 clones, roughly 80% of them found a single time. Of the sample, 7.2% falls within the top ten clones. Sequenced material: tumor tissue. The receptor source for this set is a human donor with diffuse large B-cell lymphoma.

The chain combines TRBV5-1 with TRBJ1-2, with a tentative D call TRBD1 (5 bases). V lost 1 base, J lost 8 bases, and 15 bases lay in between. The length of the CDR3 is 14 residues. The V gene's germline CDR1 is SGHRS and CDR2 YFSETQ. The CDR3 DNA is TGCGCCAGCAGCTTGAATCAGGGAAGGAGCGGCTACACCTTC. Protein sequence: CASSLNQGRSGYTF.

This sequence joins TRBV7-8 and TRBJ2-2; the match to TRBD2 covers 8 bases. CDR3 length equals 16 residues. The germline V gene encodes CDR1 SGHVS and CDR2 FQNEAQ. V shed 4 bases, J shed 3 bases, and the junction held 7 bases outside the gene matches. In nucleotides, the CDR3 is TGTGCCAGCAGCTCCCCTCGGGGGGGGTACACCGGGGAGCTGTTTTTT. Amino acid sequence: CASSSPRGGYTGELFF.